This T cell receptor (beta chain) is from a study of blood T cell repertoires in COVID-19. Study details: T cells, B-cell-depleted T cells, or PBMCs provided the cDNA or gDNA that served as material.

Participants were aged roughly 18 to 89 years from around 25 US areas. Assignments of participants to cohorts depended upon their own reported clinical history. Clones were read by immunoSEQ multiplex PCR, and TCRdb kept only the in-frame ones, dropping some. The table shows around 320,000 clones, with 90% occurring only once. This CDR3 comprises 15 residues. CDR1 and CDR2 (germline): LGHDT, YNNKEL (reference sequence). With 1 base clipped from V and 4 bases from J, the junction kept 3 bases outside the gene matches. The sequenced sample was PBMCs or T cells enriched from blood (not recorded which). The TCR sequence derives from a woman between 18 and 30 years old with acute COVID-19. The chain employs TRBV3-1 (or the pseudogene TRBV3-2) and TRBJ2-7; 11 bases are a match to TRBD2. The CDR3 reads CASSQGASGRYEQYF. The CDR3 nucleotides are TGTGCCAGCAGCCAAGGAGCTAGCGGGAGGTACGAGCAGTACTTC.